The TCR beta chain described here comes from a study of blood T cells in healthy people across ages. The CDR3 is 16 amino acids. Trimming took off 2 bases at V and 3 bases at J, with 16 bases between the two ends. Germline V CDR1 and CDR2: SNHLY, FYNNEI. Peripheral blood was drawn, approximately 9.5 milliliters per donor. For the second PCR, which ran for about 6 to 11 cycles, a sample-barcoded 5' primer and a J-beta primer mix were used. Each CDR3 protein gets one entry after TCRdb re-called the 5' RACE reads with MiXCR. The sample has about 800,000 distinct CDR3 sequences; around 25% are singletons. This sample was also put to use in a study of T cells of mothers and their children. That paper adds: The second PCR's M1S primer added sample barcodes and 2-4 random nucleotides. Every mother produced more than 9.5 million TCR beta CDR3 reads, whereas every child provided about 3 million. Detection yielded no persistent microchimeric T cell clones.

Material: blood. The sequence was obtained from a boy aged 5-17 years in good health. V gene TRBV2 combines with J gene TRBJ2-5, with a possible D match to TRBD1 (5 bases). The CDR3 coding sequence is TGTGCCAGCAGTGAATCAGGGCAGCATTCGAAAGAGACCCAGTACTTC. This sequence encodes CASSESGQHSKETQYF.